The 10 T cell receptor beta chains below come from one sample, sequenced in a study of regulatory T cells in long-lasting Graves disease. Investigators prepared the TCR beta libraries by applying iRepertoire HTBI primers and Arm-PCR of CDR3 regions. One entry per CDR3 protein, called by TCRdb with MiXCR from the multiplex PCR reads. Among about 420,000 distinct CDR3 sequences listed, around 15% were seen once. Time point defined: newly diagnosed GD, antithyroid drugs for less than 3 months. PBMC RNA was the source of the TCR library. These same data were also listed under a study on T cells in Graves' hyperthyroidism and ophthalmopathy.

The sample in question was peripheral blood mononuclear cells (PBMCs), obtained at new diagnosis, from a patient treated with antithyroid drugs. The receptors originated from a woman under 30 with Graves disease.

This clonotype has at least ten counts. The chain uses TRBV7-3 and TRBJ1-1; D might be TRBD1 (5 bases). V was clipped by 2 bases and J by 4 bases, with 14 bases between them. Germline V CDR1 and CDR2: SGHTA, FQGTGA. The CDR3 extends over 15 amino acids. The CDR3 DNA follows: TGTGCCAGCAGCTTACAGGGCCGCGGGTCCACTGAAGCTTTCTTT. This gives the protein CASSLQGRGSTEAFF.

This clonotype was counted ten times or more. The chain has TRBV28 and TRBJ2-3; D not certain. V was shortened by 4 bases and J by 5 bases, with 7 bases between the two germline ends. The CDR3 spans 12 residues. Germline CDR1 reads MDHEN; CDR2 reads SYDVKM. DNA for the CDR3: TGTGCCAGCAGTTCGACGGGAGATACGCAGTATTTT. Translation gives CASSSTGDTQYF.

J is TRBJ2-2 and V is TRBV10-2; no clear D. This CDR3 region has 11 residues. Trimming cost V 7 bases and J 6 bases, with 6 bases left between them. Germline values: CDR1 WSHSY, CDR2 SAAADI. CDR3 sequence: CASTDAGELFF. The CDR3 coding sequence is TGCGCCAGCACTGACGCCGGGGAGCTGTTTTTT.

The chain joins TRBV2 to TRBJ1-1, with D unresolved. Germline V CDR1 and CDR2: SNHLY, FYNNEI. The CDR3 has 12 amino acids. V lost 5 bases to trimming and J lost 3 bases, with 7 bases between them. The CDR3 DNA reads as TGTGCCAGCAGTCTCTCCGACACTGAAGCTTTCTTT. This translates into CASSLSDTEAFF.

This clonotype was seen ten or more times. The J gene is TRBJ1-2, the V gene TRBV20-1; D is undetermined. This CDR3 has 14 amino acids. CDR1 DFQATT and CDR2 SNEGSKA come from the germline V gene (reference sequence). V was shortened by 0 bases and J by 4 bases, with 12 bases between the two germline ends. CDR3 in amino acids: CSARDPRLPYGYTF. The CDR3 DNA reads as TGCAGTGCTAGAGATCCCCGGTTACCCTATGGCTACACCTTC.

This clonotype was observed a handful of times. The rearrangement joins TRBV6-9 to TRBJ2-3; D not resolved. This CDR3 has 12 amino acids. Germline CDR1 reads MNHGY; CDR2 reads SVAAGI. The germline V and J ends were trimmed by 3 bases and 10 bases, with 11 bases remaining between them. CDR3 residues: CASSYGSGAQYF. The CDR3 nucleotides are TGTGCCAGCAGTTACGGAAGTGGGGCGCAGTATTTT.

This clonotype appeared a few times. This rearrangement joins TRBV7-2 to TRBJ1-1, with D unresolved. Germline V lookup: CDR1 SGHTA, CDR2 FQGNSA. V was trimmed by 1 base and J by 12 bases, leaving 18 bases between them. CDR3 length: 14 amino acids. CDR3 sequence reads: CASSLGSDRLGTFF. CDR3 nucleotide sequence: TGTGCCAGCAGCTTAGGTTCGGACCGGCTGGGTACTTTCTTT.

This clonotype was picked up many times. The V and J genes are TRBV7-3 and TRBJ2-7; TRBD2 aligns across 14 bases. The CDR3 has 19 residues. J lost 4 bases, V lost 2 bases, and 13 bases had no gene match. Germline CDR1 reads SGHTA; CDR2 reads FQGTGA. The CDR3 is CASSLLPPGLAGEGYEQYF. CDR3 nucleotides: TGTGCCAGCAGCTTACTCCCGCCGGGACTAGCGGGAGAGGGGTACGAGCAGTACTTC.

This sequence joins TRBV19 and TRBJ1-2; D is unresolved. Looked up from germline, CDR1 is LNHDA and CDR2 is SQIVND (reference sequence). CDR3 length equals 14 residues. The V and J ends lost 5 bases and 3 bases respectively, with 13 bases between them. This chain's CDR3 is CASSLGWADYGYTF. The DNA of the CDR3 is TGTGCCAGTAGTCTTGGTTGGGCCGACTATGGCTACACCTTC. Based on the CDR3 plus reference TRBV19 and TRBJ1-2, the full variable domain is DGGITQSPKYLFRKEGQNVTLSCEQNLNHDAMYWYRQDPGQGLRLIYYSQIVNDFQKGDIAEGYSVSREKKESFPLTVTSAQKNPTAFYLCASSLGWADYGYTFGSGTRLTVV.

This clonotype was seen a handful of times. V is TRBV15 and J is TRBJ2-2; D call uncertain. Trimming left V 0 bases short and J 1 base short, with 3 bases between. In germline, CDR1 is LNHNV, CDR2 YYDKDF (reference sequence). This CDR3 has 14 amino acids. The CDR3 here is CATSREQNTGELFF. In nucleotides, the CDR3 is TGTGCCACCAGCAGAGAACAGAACACCGGGGAGCTGTTTTTT.